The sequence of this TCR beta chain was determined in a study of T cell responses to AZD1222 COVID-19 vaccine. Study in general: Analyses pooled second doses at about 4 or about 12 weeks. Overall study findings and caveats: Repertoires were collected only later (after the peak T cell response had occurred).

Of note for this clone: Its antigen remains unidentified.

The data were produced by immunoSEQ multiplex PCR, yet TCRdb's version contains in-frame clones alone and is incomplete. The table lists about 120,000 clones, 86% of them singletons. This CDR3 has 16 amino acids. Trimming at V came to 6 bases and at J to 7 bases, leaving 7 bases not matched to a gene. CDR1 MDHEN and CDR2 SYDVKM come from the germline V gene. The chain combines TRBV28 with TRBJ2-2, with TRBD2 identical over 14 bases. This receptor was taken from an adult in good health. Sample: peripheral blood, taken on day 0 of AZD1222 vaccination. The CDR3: CASSLLGTSGSGELFF. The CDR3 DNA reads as TGTGCCAGCAGCCTTTTAGGGACTAGCGGGAGCGGGGAGCTGTTTTTT.